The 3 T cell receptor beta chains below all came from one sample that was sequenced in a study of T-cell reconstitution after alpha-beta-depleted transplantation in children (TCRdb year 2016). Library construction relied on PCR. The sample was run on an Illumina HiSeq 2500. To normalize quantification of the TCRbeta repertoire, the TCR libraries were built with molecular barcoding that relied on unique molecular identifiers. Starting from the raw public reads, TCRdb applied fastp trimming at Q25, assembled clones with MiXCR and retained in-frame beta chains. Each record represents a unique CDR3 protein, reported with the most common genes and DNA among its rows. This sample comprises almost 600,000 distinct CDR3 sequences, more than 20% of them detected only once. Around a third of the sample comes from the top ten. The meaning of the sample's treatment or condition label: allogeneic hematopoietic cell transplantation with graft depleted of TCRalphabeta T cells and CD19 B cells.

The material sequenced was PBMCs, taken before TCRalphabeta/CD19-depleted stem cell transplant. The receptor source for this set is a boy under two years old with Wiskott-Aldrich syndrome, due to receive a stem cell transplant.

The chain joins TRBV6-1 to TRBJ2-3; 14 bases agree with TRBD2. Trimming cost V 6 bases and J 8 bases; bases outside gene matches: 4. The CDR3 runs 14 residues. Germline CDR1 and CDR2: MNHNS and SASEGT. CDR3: CASSTGTSGSTQYF. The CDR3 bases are TGTGCCAGCAGCACCGGGACTAGCGGGAGTACGCAGTATTTT.

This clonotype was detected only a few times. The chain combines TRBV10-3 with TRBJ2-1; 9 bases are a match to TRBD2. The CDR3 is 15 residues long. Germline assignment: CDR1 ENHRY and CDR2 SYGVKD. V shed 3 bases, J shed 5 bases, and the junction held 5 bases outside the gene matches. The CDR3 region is CAISDSGRPHNEQFF. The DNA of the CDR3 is TGTGCCATCAGTGACAGCGGGAGGCCCCACAATGAGCAGTTCTTC.

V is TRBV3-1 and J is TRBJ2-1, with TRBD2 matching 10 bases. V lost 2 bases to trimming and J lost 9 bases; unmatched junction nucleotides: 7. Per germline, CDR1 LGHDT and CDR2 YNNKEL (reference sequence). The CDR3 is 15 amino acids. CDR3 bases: TGTGCCAGCAGCCAACCGGGACTAGCGAGGGGTGAGCAGTTCTTC. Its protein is CASSQPGLARGEQFF.